This T cell receptor (beta chain) came from a study of beta chain features in type 1 diabetes (dated by TCRdb to 2016 to 2019). About the study as a whole: Patients and healthy donors did not differ in mean age, gender distribution, total cell number or subset yield. Regulatory and stem cell-like memory subsets were isolated from only 8 patients and roughly eight healthy donors, whereas naive and central memory subsets came from all 28 donors. In the study, TCRB repertoires of sorted circulating CD4+ T cell subsets from recently diagnosed type 1 diabetes patients were compared with those of matched healthy donors. A total of roughly 100 million sorted cells were examined across all samples, and the number of cells per subset was strongly correlated with RNA yield.

The CDR3, from cysteine to phenylalanine, totals 17 residues. The DNA shown is the 51-base CDR3, in frame from base 1. Trimming leaves V shorter by 2 bases and J shorter by 3 bases, with the junction holding 12 bases beyond the gene matches. Looking up the germline V gene (reference sequence) yields CDR1 SEHNR and CDR2 FQNEAQ. Each donor gave one peripheral blood draw, averaging roughly 120 mL, which was collected into heparinised tubes. A BD FACSAria II and a panel including CD45RO, CCR7, CD25, CD127, CD95 and CD27 were used to sort naive, central memory, regulatory and stem cell-like memory CD4+ T cells. A purity above 95% was achieved for all sorted populations. PBMCs were isolated right away by Lymphoprep density gradient centrifugation and were stained directly, without culture. To minimize batch effects, samples were stained and sorted in pairs, one healthy donor with one patient per experiment.

The entire isolated RNA was reverse transcribed using the High Capacity cDNA Reverse Transcription Kit, and thus expressed TCRB transcripts were sequenced. Naive, central memory and regulatory T cell samples underwent deep immunoSEQ sequencing, averaging about 3.57 million total reads per sample. After sorted cells were lysed in RLT buffer, RNA was extracted with DNase-treated RNeasy Micro or Mini kits, with the choice depending on cell number. To prevent cross-contamination, each cell subset was processed individually, whereas patient and healthy donor samples were processed jointly. The immunoSEQ multiplex PCR was used to amplify TCRB sequences from cDNA, generating 87-bp fragments that spanned the CDR3 region. Sequencing of the amplicons was performed on the Illumina HiSeq platform. The study's own analysis went as follows. Synthetic template baselines were used to correct PCR bias computationally, reads within Hamming distance 2 were collapsed, and singletons that could not be merged were discarded. Reads were aligned against IMGT to assign V, D and J genes, CDR3 length and insertions or deletions at six rearrangement sites. Within each subset, clonotype counts were normalized to sorted cell number, after which true diversity and Gini coefficients were computed with the tcR R package. The overlap coefficient, calculated on TCRB nucleotide sequences, was used to quantify repertoire sharing. TCRdb retrieved this table from immuneACCESS and kept in-frame rearrangements only. Not all clones are present; in checked studies, unresolved V genes account for under half, and no reason is known for the remainder. That table is the source of V, J and clone size, and D and trimming were worked out from the DNA. The sample data list about 340,000 clones, and approximately 8.2% of these were observed just once. Jointly, the top ten make up under 0.5% of the sample.

Results and caveats for the whole study, not just this receptor: PCR may preferentially amplify shorter templates, but because patient and control samples were amplified and corrected together, any resulting skew would affect both groups equally. Naive, central memory and regulatory TCRB repertoires appeared to be more similar among patients than among healthy donors. Because cDNA rather than genomic DNA was sequenced, highly expressing activated cells could have been over-represented, although no difference in activation and CD3 levels was found between groups. Only small numbers of individuals were included in the HLA sub-analyses, which left unresolved whether HLA type had any influence on TCRB rearrangement. A moderate but significant shortening of TCRB CDR3 length was observed in type 1 diabetes patients in all four CD4+ subsets. Patients with type 1 diabetes made fewer insertions and deleted more nucleotides at VDJ recombination sites, implying thymic rearrangement abnormalities.

With respect to this clone: Its antigen is unknown. Base quality data are lacking; no much larger clone is found one base away.

This clonotype was obtained from a woman in her late teens or twenties in good health. The sample consisted of central memory CD4+ T cells from blood. The chain employs TRBV7-9 and TRBJ2-7, with 8 bases aligning to TRBD1. Here the CDR3 is given as CASSLRPGQGKFYEQYF. The sequenced DNA: TGTGCCAGCAGCTTACGGCCTGGACAGGGAAAATTCTACGAGCAGTACTTC.